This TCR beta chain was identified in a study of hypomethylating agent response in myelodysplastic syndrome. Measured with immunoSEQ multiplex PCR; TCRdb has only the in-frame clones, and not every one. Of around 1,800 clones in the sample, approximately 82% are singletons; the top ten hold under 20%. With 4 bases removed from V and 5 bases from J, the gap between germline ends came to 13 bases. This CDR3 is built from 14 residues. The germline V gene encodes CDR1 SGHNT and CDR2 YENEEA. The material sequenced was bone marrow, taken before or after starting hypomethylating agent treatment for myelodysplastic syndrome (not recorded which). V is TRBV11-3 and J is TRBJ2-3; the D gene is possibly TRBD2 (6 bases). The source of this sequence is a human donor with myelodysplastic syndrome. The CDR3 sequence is CASSSTGRQDTQYF. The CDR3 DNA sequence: TGTGCCAGCAGCTCCACGGGGAGGCAAGATACGCAGTATTTT.